The 20 T cell receptor beta chains below were found in one sample sequenced in a study of technical replicates of blood from four donors (TCRdb year 2017). The library was made by the immunoSEQ multiplex PCR assay. TCRdb took this table from immuneACCESS and kept in-frame rearrangements with V and J called. Such tables lack part of the clones; where checked against another copy, unresolved V genes explain under half of the gap, and the rest is unexplained. This sample is represented by some 14,000 clones; 70% to 90% of them were singletons. Of the sample, more than 10% is held by the ten largest clones. The sequenced sample was PBMCs. The source is a human donor in good health.

The gene calls are TRBV30 and TRBJ2-7; 7 positions agree with TRBD1. After removal of 7 bases from V and 6 bases from J, the junction contained 12 bases not matched to a gene. This CDR3 contains 13 residues. Germline-derived CDR1 and CDR2 are GTSNPN and SVGIG (reference sequence). In DNA form, the CDR3 reads TGTGCCTCCGACAGGGCTGGGGGCTCCGAGCAGTACTTC. The encoded protein is CASDRAGGSEQYF.

This sequence joins TRBV7-9 and TRBJ2-3; 7 bases are shared with TRBD1. Per germline, CDR1 SEHNR and CDR2 FQNEAQ (reference sequence). CDR3 length equals 18 residues. Germline trimming cut 1 base from V and 2 bases from J; bases unmatched to any gene: 12. The CDR3 region is CASSLEGTTGRNTDTQYF. The CDR3 bases are TGTGCCAGCAGCTTAGAAGGTACGACAGGGCGAAACACAGATACGCAGTATTTT.

The chain links TRBV19 to TRBJ2-2, with 10 bases identical to TRBD2. The CDR3 totals 18 residues. CDR1 LNHDA and CDR2 SQIVND come from the germline V gene (reference sequence). V was clipped by 3 bases and J by 6 bases; unmatched bases: 13. The CDR3: CASSMTGLATGFAGELFF. The CDR3 bases are TGTGCCAGTAGTATGACGGGACTAGCGACAGGTTTCGCCGGGGAGCTGTTTTTT.

The rearrangement joins TRBV6-6 to TRBJ2-3; 7 bases fit TRBD2. Germline V gene lookup returns CDR1 MNHNY and CDR2 SVGAGI (reference sequence). Losses at the gene ends were 5 bases for V and 2 bases for J; bases not matched to a gene: 7. The CDR3 is 15 residues long. CDR3 DNA: TGTGCCAGCAGTCCGCGGGAGCCCCCCACAGATACGCAGTATTTT. Amino acid sequence: CASSPREPPTDTQYF.

The rearrangement joins TRBV10-3 to TRBJ2-3; TRBD2 aligns across 12 bases. Germline loops: CDR1 ENHRY, CDR2 SYGVKD. The CDR3 runs to 16 residues. J gave up 3 bases and V 4 bases, and 5 bases lay outside the gene matches. The CDR3: CAISASGRAGTDTQYF. The CDR3, as DNA: TGTGCCATCAGTGCTAGCGGGAGGGCCGGTACAGATACGCAGTATTTT.

The chain combines TRBV5-6 with TRBJ2-3; 11 bases align to TRBD1. The J segment lost 2 bases and the V segment lost 0 bases, leaving 2 bases of the junction unmatched. In germline, CDR1 is SGHDT, CDR2 YYEEEE. CDR3 size: 16 residues. The CDR3 protein is CASSLAGQGVTDTQYF. The CDR3 bases are TGTGCCAGCAGCTTGGCGGGACAGGGGGTCACAGATACGCAGTATTTT.

This clone showed up just a few times. The chain carries TRBV5-4 and TRBJ2-2, with a tentative D call TRBD1 (5 bases). Trimming cost V 0 bases and J 1 base, with 7 bases left between them. Germline CDR1 SGHNT, CDR2 YYREEE (reference sequence). This CDR3 spans 15 amino acids. CDR3 DNA: TGTGCCAGCAGCTTGGGGGGCGGGAACACCGGGGAGCTGTTTTTT. It yields the protein CASSLGGGNTGELFF.

This chain links TRBV11-3 with TRBJ2-1; TRBD1 matches at 7 bases. Germline V gene lookup returns CDR1 SGHNT and CDR2 YENEEA. This CDR3 comprises 15 residues. J was trimmed by 3 bases and V by 3 bases; bases with no gene match: 5. CDR3 in DNA: TGTGCCAGCAGCTTGGGGGACAGCTACTACAATGAGCAGTTCTTC. It translates to CASSLGDSYYNEQFF.

The genes are TRBV5-4 and TRBJ1-1, with D perhaps matching TRBD1 (5 bases). The CDR3 loop spans 17 amino acids. V lost 4 bases and J 3 bases, leaving 22 bases between the germline ends. Germline V gives CDR1 SGHNT, CDR2 YYREEE (reference sequence). The CDR3 loop is CASSPATGRELHTEAFF. CDR3 DNA sequence: TGTGCCAGCAGCCCCGCCACGGGGCGGGAACTTCACACTGAAGCTTTCTTT.

The chain couples TRBV6-1 to TRBJ2-1; possibly TRBD1 for D (6 bases). The CDR3 runs 11 residues. Trimming shortened V by 6 bases and J by 8 bases, and 8 bases separated the two germline ends. The germline gives CDR1 MNHNS, CDR2 SASEGT. The CDR3 here is CASSQGYEQFF. CDR3 coding DNA: TGTGCCAGCAGCCAGGGGTATGAGCAGTTCTTC.

The chain employs TRBV2 and TRBJ2-7; 7 bases are a match to TRBD1. The CDR3 sequence is 14 residues long. Germline trimming cut 6 bases from V and 3 bases from J; bases unmatched to any gene: 8. The germline gives CDR1 SNHLY, CDR2 FYNNEI. The CDR3 coding sequence is TGTGCCAGCAGCACTCGGGGACAGATCTACGAGCAGTACTTC. This codes for CASSTRGQIYEQYF.

This chain links TRBV9 with TRBJ2-7, with D perhaps TRBD1 (5 bases). This CDR3 region has 14 residues. Looked up from germline, CDR1 is SGDLS and CDR2 is YYNGEE. Between the trimmed V and J ends, which lost 0 bases and 5 bases, there was a span of 12 bases. CDR3 sequence: CASSVADRLDEQYF. Here the CDR3 DNA reads TGTGCCAGCAGCGTAGCTGACAGACTCGACGAGCAGTACTTC.

This chain uses TRBV30 with TRBJ1-1; 7 positions agree with TRBD1. V lost 7 bases to trimming and J lost 2 bases; unmatched junction nucleotides: 10. This CDR3 comprises 14 residues. The germline gives CDR1 GTSNPN, CDR2 SVGIG (reference sequence). The DNA of the CDR3 is TGTGCCTCTACGCACGGACAGGCCAACACTGAAGCTTTCTTT. As protein: CASTHGQANTEAFF.

The chain has TRBV2 and TRBJ1-2, with TRBD1 identical over 10 bases. From germline, CDR1 is SNHLY and CDR2 FYNNEI. The V segment lost 6 bases and the J segment 4 bases; nucleotides outside the gene matches: 5. The CDR3 spans 14 residues. CDR3 sequence reads: CASSGQGEGYGYTF. The CDR3 DNA reads as TGTGCCAGCAGCGGACAGGGGGAGGGCTATGGCTACACCTTC.

V usage is TRBV19 and J usage is TRBJ1-5; a possible D gene is TRBD1 (6 bases). Trimming left V 2 bases short and J 5 bases short, with 13 bases between. The CDR3 is 15 amino acids. Germline V gene sequence: CDR1 LNHDA, CDR2 SQIVND (reference sequence). CDR3 amino acids: CASSIRQGSDQPQHF. CDR3 coding DNA: TGTGCCAGTAGTATAAGGCAGGGGTCCGATCAGCCCCAGCATTTT. The variable domain in full, with the rest retrieved from reference TRBV19 and TRBJ1-5, is DGGITQSPKYLFRKEGQNVTLSCEQNLNHDAMYWYRQDPGQGLRLIYYSQIVNDFQKGDIAEGYSVSREKKESFPLTVTSAQKNPTAFYLCASSIRQGSDQPQHFGDGTRLSIL.

The rearrangement uses TRBV2 and TRBJ2-6; D not certain. Per the germline V gene, CDR1 is SNHLY and CDR2 is FYNNEI. CDR3 length: 15 residues. Deletions cut 6 bases from V and 0 bases from J, with 9 bases between. CDR3 in DNA: TGTGCCAGCAGGGTCGACTCCTCTGGGGCCAACGTCCTGACTTTC. It encodes CASRVDSSGANVLTF.

V usage is TRBV5-4 and J usage is TRBJ2-7; weak D call: TRBD2 (5 bases). The CDR3 has 11 amino acids. The germline V gene encodes CDR1 SGHNT and CDR2 YYREEE (reference sequence). Trimming shortened V by 3 bases and J by 7 bases, and 8 bases separated the two germline ends. CDR3 DNA: TGTGCCAGCAGCTGGTCGGGAGAGCAGTACTTC. This codes for CASSWSGEQYF.

Only one count was recorded for this clone. The rearrangement joins TRBV7-2 to TRBJ2-7, with 7 bases aligning to TRBD1. Germline loops: CDR1 SGHTA, CDR2 FQGNSA. This CDR3 spans 14 amino acids. V dropped 7 bases and J dropped 4; count of bases not matched to a gene: 10. In nucleotides, the CDR3 is TGTGCCAGCACCCGACACAGGGGAACATACGAGCAGTACTTC. It specifies CASTRHRGTYEQYF.

V usage is TRBV27 and J usage is TRBJ1-3, with TRBD1 matching over 7 bases. After removal of 5 bases from V and 0 bases from J, the junction contained 4 bases not matched to a gene. Germline V gives CDR1 MNHEY, CDR2 SMNVEV (reference sequence). The CDR3 covers 15 residues. CDR3: CASSPGTVSGNTIYF. CDR3 bases: TGTGCCAGCAGTCCCGGGACAGTCTCTGGAAACACCATATATTTT.

The chain recombines TRBV7-9 with TRBJ1-5; unclear D gene. The CDR3 extends over 13 amino acids. V shed 0 bases and J shed 5 bases, with 5 bases lying between them. The germline CDR1 and CDR2 sequences are SEHNR and FQNEAQ (reference sequence). The CDR3 DNA is TGTGCCAGCAGCTTAGCCTACGATCAGCCCCAGCATTTT. It specifies CASSLAYDQPQHF.